These 20 T cell receptor beta chains originate from one sample sequenced in a study of shared clonotypes between healthy human individuals. The table came from immunoSEQ multiplex PCR; TCRdb's copy has only in-frame clones and leaves some out. This sample has some 2,500,000 clones, with just under 95% found just once. Source material: naive CD4+ T cells from PBMCs. As to subset: CD45RA+ positively selected. Every receptor here comes from a man between 18 and 29 years old in good health. Some clones in this sample may be carry-over from other donors' samples.

This clone was seen a single time. This chain uses TRBV6-5 with TRBJ2-7; 7 bases fit TRBD1. Germline CDR1 reads MNHEY; CDR2 reads SVGAGI. The CDR3 has 16 amino acids. J lost 0 bases, V lost 2 bases, and 7 bases had no gene match. The CDR3 DNA is TGTGCCAGCAGTTACCTCGGGACAGTCAGCTCCTACGAGCAGTACTTC. It codes for CASSYLGTVSSYEQYF.

This chain uses TRBV7-6 with TRBJ2-1; D is uncertain. The germline gives CDR1 SGHVS, CDR2 FNYEAQ. Trimming took off 2 bases at V and 7 bases at J, with 15 bases between the two ends. This CDR3 has 15 residues. CDR3 amino acids: CASSLLGGFWNEQFF. As DNA, the CDR3 is TGTGCCAGCAGCTTACTCGGTGGTTTTTGGAATGAGCAGTTCTTC.

This clone was counted once. V is TRBV6-1 and J is TRBJ1-2, with D possibly being TRBD1 (6 bases). Germline CDR1 and CDR2: MNHNS and SASEGT. V was pared by 3 bases and J by 2 bases, with 10 bases between. The CDR3 covers 14 residues. For the CDR3, the DNA is TGTGCCAGCAGTGACGGGACAATCAACTATGGCTACACCTTC. As protein: CASSDGTINYGYTF.

This chain connects TRBV30 to TRBJ2-7, with D perhaps given as TRBD1 or TRBD2 (6 bases each). CDR1 is GTSNPN, CDR2 SVGIG, per germline (reference sequence). This CDR3 comprises 15 residues. V shed 0 bases and J shed 5 bases, with 17 bases lying between them. CDR3: CAWSVGRGQGDEQYF. The CDR3 DNA is TGTGCCTGGAGTGTAGGCCGGGGGCAAGGGGACGAGCAGTACTTC.

A remark on this clone: The same CDR3 arises from other DNA sequences in this sample as well. The V and J genes are TRBV30 and TRBJ2-5; D ambiguous. Germline V CDR1 and CDR2: GTSNPN, SVGIG (reference sequence). V dropped 0 bases and J dropped 5 bases, with 7 bases sitting between them. The length of the CDR3 is 12 residues. The CDR3 here is CAWSVLKETQYF. The CDR3 coding sequence is TGTGCCTGGAGTGTACTAAAGGAGACCCAGTACTTC.

V and J are TRBV19 and TRBJ2-2; possible D gene TRBD1, 5 bases. This CDR3 has 14 residues. Germline CDR1 is LNHDA and CDR2 is SQIVND (reference sequence). The V and J ends lost 5 bases and 8 bases respectively, with 15 bases between them. The DNA of the CDR3 is TGTGCCAGTAGTGGTCAGGGATTGCTAGGGGAGCTGTTTTTT. It encodes CASSGQGLLGELFF.

The V gene is TRBV14, the J gene TRBJ2-7; D ambiguous. Germline values: CDR1 SGHDN, CDR2 FVKESK. CDR3 size: 15 residues. V was shortened by 0 bases and J by 4 bases, with 13 bases between the two germline ends. DNA of the CDR3: TGTGCCAGCAGCCAAGATCGGCTACAGTGGTACGAGCAGTACTTC. It yields the protein CASSQDRLQWYEQYF.

V and J are TRBV7-8 and TRBJ2-1; D may match TRBD1 or TRBD2 (6 bases each). V lost 6 bases and J lost 0, with 18 bases in between. The CDR3 runs to 17 residues. The germline V gene has CDR1 SGHVS and CDR2 FQNEAQ. The CDR3 region is CASSPPRRGSSYNEQFF. DNA for the CDR3: TGTGCCAGCAGTCCTCCCAGGAGGGGGAGCTCCTACAATGAGCAGTTCTTC.

The V call is TRBV4-2, the J call TRBJ1-4; 8 bases line up with TRBD1. The CDR3 length is 16 residues. The trim removed 5 bases at V and 7 bases at J, leaving 12 bases unmatched. CDR1 LGHNA and CDR2 YNFKEQ come from the germline V gene. DNA for the CDR3: TGTGCCAGCAGCACCGGGGGAGGACAGGGAGGTGAAAAACTGTTTTTT. Residues: CASSTGGGQGGEKLFF.

The chain joins TRBV7-8 to TRBJ1-1; D is ambiguous. Germline-derived CDR1 and CDR2 are SGHVS and FQNEAQ. The CDR3 has 15 residues. V lost 3 bases to trimming and J lost 1 base, with 12 bases between them. The CDR3 sequence is CASSFLPGTNTEAFF. In DNA, the CDR3 is TGTGCCAGCAGCTTTCTGCCCGGTACGAACACTGAAGCTTTCTTT. Filled out from reference TRBV7-8 and TRBJ1-1, the complete variable domain reads GAGVSQSPRYKVAKRGQDVALRCDPISGHVSLFWYQQALGQGPEFLTYFQNEAQLDKSGLPSDRFFAERPEGSVSTLKIQRTQQEDSAVYLCASSFLPGTNTEAFFGQGTRLTVV.

The chain uses TRBV4-3 and TRBJ2-3; possibly TRBD1 or TRBD2 for D (6 bases each). The V gene lost 5 bases and the J gene lost 5 bases, with 20 bases spanning the gap. The CDR3 contains 16 residues. Germline CDR1 and CDR2: LGHNA and YSLEER. CDR3 amino acids: CASSKGGSSGLDTQYF. In DNA form, the CDR3 reads TGCGCCAGCAGCAAAGGGGGGAGTTCGGGCTTAGATACGCAGTATTTT.

In regard to this clone: Different DNA sequences within this sample yield the same CDR3. The gene calls are TRBV5-1 and TRBJ2-1; D is unclear. CDR1 is SGHRS and CDR2 is YFSETQ in the germline V gene. The V gene lost 1 base and the J gene lost 4 bases, with 0 bases spanning the gap. CDR3 size: 11 residues. CDR3 residues: CASSLYNEQFF. The DNA for the CDR3 is TGCGCCAGCAGCTTGTACAATGAGCAGTTCTTC.

This clone has just a few counts. This rearrangement joins TRBV5-6 to TRBJ1-1; D uncertain. With 4 bases removed from V and 7 bases from J, the gap between germline ends came to 14 bases. This CDR3 comprises 13 residues. CDR1 SGHDT and CDR2 YYEEEE come from the germline V gene. Here the CDR3 DNA reads TGTGCCAGCAGCCGGACCTTGCGGGGTGAAGCTTTCTTT. Amino acids: CASSRTLRGEAFF.

J is TRBJ2-1 and V is TRBV5-1, with D possibly TRBD1 on 6 matching bases. Trimming removed 0 bases from V and 5 bases from J, with 15 bases in between. Germline CDR1 SGHRS, CDR2 YFSETQ. The CDR3 runs to 16 residues. CDR3 sequence: CASSLGLLGANNEQFF. As DNA, the CDR3 is TGCGCCAGCAGCTTGGGACTACTGGGGGCCAACAATGAGCAGTTCTTC.

The gene calls are TRBV18 and TRBJ2-3; 8 nucleotides align to TRBD2. J gave up 1 base and V 0 bases, and 9 bases lay outside the gene matches. The CDR3 is 18 residues long. Germline values: CDR1 KGHSH, CDR2 LQKENI. CDR3 region: CASSPPEREGWGTDTQYF. The CDR3 nucleotides are TGTGCCAGCTCACCACCAGAACGGGAGGGGTGGGGCACAGATACGCAGTATTTT.

In this sample, this clone turned up once. In DNA form, the CDR3 reads TGTGCCAGCAGCTTAGATTTGGTAGGGTCCCACCGTTATGATACGCAGTATTTT. Translated, it gives CASSLDLVGSHRYDTQYF. V is TRBV7-2 and J is TRBJ2-3; no firm D call. The CDR3 consists of 18 residues. Trimming pared 1 base from V and 6 bases from J, leaving 23 bases between. Germline CDR1 and CDR2: SGHTA and FQGNSA.

V usage is TRBV11-3 and J usage is TRBJ2-7; possibly TRBD1 for D (5 bases). The CDR3 loop spans 13 amino acids. V lost 5 bases and J 2 bases, leaving 10 bases between the germline ends. CDR1 and CDR2 (germline): SGHNT, YENEEA. CDR3 coding DNA: TGTGCCAGCAGCGGCAGGGTCCCCTACGAGCAGTACTTC. Its protein product is CASSGRVPYEQYF. Full variable domain (missing parts from reference TRBV11-3 and TRBJ2-7): EAGVVQSPRYKIIEKKQPVAFWCNPISGHNTLYWYLQNLGQGPELLIRYENEEAVDDSQLPKDRFSAERLKGVDSTLKIQPAELGDSAVYLCASSGRVPYEQYFGPGTRLTVT.

This clone turned up a few times. This chain links TRBV15 with TRBJ1-4; D possibly corresponds to TRBD1 (6 bases). Deletions cut 2 bases from V and 16 bases from J, with 14 bases between. The germline CDR1 and CDR2 sequences are LNHNV and YYDKDF (reference sequence). The CDR3 runs 12 residues. The CDR3 is CATSRQDRRSFF. The CDR3 DNA reads TGTGCCACCAGCAGACAAGACAGGCGTTCGTTTTTT.

V is TRBV5-1 and J is TRBJ2-1, with D hard to call. This CDR3 contains 16 residues. Germline V gives CDR1 SGHRS, CDR2 YFSETQ. V lost 4 bases and J 2 bases, leaving 16 bases between the germline ends. In DNA, the CDR3 is TGCGCCAGCAGCCTGAAACCTAGACACGCCTACAATGAGCAGTTCTTC. Protein sequence: CASSLKPRHAYNEQFF. The variable domain in full, completed from reference TRBV5-1 and TRBJ2-1, reads KAGVTQTPRYLIKTRGQQVTLSCSPISGHRSVSWYQQTPGQGLQFLFEYFSETQRNKGNFPGRFSGRQFSNSRSEMNVSTLELGDSALYLCASSLKPRHAYNEQFFGPGTRLTVL.

This rearrangement joins TRBV2 to TRBJ2-7, with 12 bases aligning to TRBD2. Per the germline V gene, CDR1 is SNHLY and CDR2 is FYNNEI. V shed 6 bases, J shed 5 bases, and the junction held 5 bases outside the gene matches. This CDR3 is built from 14 residues. Here the CDR3 DNA reads TGTGCCAGCAGGACTAGCGGGAGCAACGACGAGCAGTACTTC. This encodes CASRTSGSNDEQYF.